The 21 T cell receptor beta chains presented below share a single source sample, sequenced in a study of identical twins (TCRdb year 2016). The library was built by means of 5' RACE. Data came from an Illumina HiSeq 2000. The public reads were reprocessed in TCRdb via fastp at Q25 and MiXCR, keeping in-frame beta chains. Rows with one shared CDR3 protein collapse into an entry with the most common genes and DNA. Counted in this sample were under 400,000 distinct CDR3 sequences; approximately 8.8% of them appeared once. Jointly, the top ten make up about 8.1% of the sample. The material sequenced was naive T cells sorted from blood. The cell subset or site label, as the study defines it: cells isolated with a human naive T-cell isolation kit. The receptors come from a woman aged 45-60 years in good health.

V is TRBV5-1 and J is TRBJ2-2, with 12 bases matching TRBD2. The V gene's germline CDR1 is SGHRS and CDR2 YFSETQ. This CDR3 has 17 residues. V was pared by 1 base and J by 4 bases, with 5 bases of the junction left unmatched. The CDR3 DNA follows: TGCGCCAGCAGCTTGAAGGGACTAGCGGGTTTCACCGGGGAGCTGTTTTTT. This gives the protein CASSLKGLAGFTGELFF.

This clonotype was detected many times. The CDR3 sequence: CASPTGNGELFF. DNA of the CDR3: TGTGCCAGCCCGACAGGGAACGGGGAGCTGTTTTTT. This rearrangement joins TRBV24-1 to TRBJ2-2, with 7 bases lining up with TRBD1. From germline, CDR1 is KGHDR and CDR2 SFDVKD. The trim removed 11 bases at V and 7 bases at J, leaving 6 bases unmatched. The CDR3 spans 12 residues.

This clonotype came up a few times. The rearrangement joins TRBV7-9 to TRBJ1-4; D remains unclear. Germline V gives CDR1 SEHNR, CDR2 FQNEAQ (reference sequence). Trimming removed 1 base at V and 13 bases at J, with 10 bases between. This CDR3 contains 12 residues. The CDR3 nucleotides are TGTGCCAGCAGCTTAGTGGTTTCGGGACTGTTTTTT. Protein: CASSLVVSGLFF.

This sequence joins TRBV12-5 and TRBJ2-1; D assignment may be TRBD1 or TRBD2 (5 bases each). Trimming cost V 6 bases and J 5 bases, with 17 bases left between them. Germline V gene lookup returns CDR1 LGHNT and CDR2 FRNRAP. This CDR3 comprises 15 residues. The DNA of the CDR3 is TGTGCTAGTGGAAGTCCTCCGGGACCCGACAATGAGCAGTTCTTC. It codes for CASGSPPGPDNEQFF.

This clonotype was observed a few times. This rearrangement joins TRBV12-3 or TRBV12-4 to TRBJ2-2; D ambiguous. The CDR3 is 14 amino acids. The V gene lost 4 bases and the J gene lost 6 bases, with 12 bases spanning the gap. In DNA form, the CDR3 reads TGTGCCAGCAGTTCGATCGGTAACGCCGGGGAGCTGTTTTTT. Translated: CASSSIGNAGELFF.

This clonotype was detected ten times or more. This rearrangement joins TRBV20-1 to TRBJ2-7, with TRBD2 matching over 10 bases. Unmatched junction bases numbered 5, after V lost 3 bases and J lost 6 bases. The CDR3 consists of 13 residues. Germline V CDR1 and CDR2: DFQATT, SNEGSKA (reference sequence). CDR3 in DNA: TGCAGTGCTAGTGTTCTAGCGGGGGCCGAGCAGTACTTC. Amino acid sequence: CSASVLAGAEQYF.

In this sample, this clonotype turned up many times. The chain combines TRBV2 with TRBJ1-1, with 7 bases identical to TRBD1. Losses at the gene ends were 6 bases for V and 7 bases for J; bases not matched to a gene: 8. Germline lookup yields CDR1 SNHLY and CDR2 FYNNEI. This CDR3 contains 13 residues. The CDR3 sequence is CASRRGPGREAFF. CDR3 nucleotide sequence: TGTGCCAGCAGGAGGGGGCCAGGGCGTGAAGCTTTCTTT. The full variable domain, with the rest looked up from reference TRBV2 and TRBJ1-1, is EPEVTQTPSHQVTQMGQEVILRCVPISNHLYFYWYRQILGQKVEFLVSFYNNEISEKSEIFDDQFSVERPDGSNFTLKIRSTKLEDSAMYFCASRRGPGREAFFGQGTRLTVV.

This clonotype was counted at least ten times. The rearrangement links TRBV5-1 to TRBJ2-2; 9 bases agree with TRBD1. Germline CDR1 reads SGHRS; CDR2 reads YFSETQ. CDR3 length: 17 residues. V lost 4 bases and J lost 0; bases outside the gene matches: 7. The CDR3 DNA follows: TGCGCCAGCAGCCCCGGGACAGGGCGATCGAACACCGGGGAGCTGTTTTTT. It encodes CASSPGTGRSNTGELFF.

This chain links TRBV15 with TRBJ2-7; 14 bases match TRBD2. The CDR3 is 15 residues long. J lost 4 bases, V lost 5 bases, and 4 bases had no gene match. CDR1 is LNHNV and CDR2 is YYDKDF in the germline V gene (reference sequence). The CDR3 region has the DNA TGTGCCACCAGCGGTGGGACTAGCGGGAGTTACGAGCAGTACTTC. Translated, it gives CATSGGTSGSYEQYF.

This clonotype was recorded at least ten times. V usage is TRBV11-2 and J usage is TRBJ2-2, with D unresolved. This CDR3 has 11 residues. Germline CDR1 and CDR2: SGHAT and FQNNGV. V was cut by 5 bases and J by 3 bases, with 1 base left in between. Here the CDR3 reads CASSHTGELFF. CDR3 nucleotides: TGTGCCAGCAGCCACACCGGGGAGCTGTTTTTT.

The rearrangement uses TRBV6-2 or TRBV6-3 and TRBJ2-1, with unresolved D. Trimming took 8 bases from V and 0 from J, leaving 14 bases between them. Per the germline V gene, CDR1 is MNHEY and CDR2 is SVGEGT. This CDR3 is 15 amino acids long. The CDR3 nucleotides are TGTGCCAGCTGTCAAGATCACCTCTCCTACAATGAGCAGTTCTTC. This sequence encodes CASCQDHLSYNEQFF.

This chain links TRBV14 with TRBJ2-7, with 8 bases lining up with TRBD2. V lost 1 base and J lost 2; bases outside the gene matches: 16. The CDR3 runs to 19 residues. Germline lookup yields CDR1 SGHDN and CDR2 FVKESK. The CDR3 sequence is CASSQVGGTRPARPYEQYV. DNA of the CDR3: TGTGCCAGCAGCCAAGTAGGGGGGACTAGGCCCGCCCGACCCTACGAGCAGTACGTC.

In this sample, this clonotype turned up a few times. The CDR3 loop reads CASRRILGEAYNEQFF. The DNA of the CDR3 is TGTGCCAGCAGACGTATTCTAGGGGAGGCCTACAATGAGCAGTTCTTC. The chain links TRBV6-6 to TRBJ2-1; TRBD2 might be the D (6 bases). The germline V gene encodes CDR1 MNHNY and CDR2 SVGAGI (reference sequence). With 6 bases removed from V and 2 bases from J, the gap between germline ends came to 17 bases. This CDR3 has 16 amino acids.

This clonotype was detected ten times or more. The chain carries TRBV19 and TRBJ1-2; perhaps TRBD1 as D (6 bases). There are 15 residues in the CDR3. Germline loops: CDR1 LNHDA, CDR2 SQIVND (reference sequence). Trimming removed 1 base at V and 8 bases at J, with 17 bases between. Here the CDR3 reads CASSIAGTGSFGYTF. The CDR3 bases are TGTGCCAGTAGTATAGCGGGTACAGGGTCGTTCGGCTACACCTTC. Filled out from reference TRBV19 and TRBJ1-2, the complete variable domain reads DGGITQSPKYLFRKEGQNVTLSCEQNLNHDAMYWYRQDPGQGLRLIYYSQIVNDFQKGDIAEGYSVSREKKESFPLTVTSAQKNPTAFYLCASSIAGTGSFGYTFGSGTRLTVV.

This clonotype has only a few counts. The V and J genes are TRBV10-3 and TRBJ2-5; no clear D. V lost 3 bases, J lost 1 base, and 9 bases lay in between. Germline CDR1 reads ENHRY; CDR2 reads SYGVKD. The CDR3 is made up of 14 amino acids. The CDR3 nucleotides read TGTGCCATCAGTGACCGGGTTGCCCAAGAGACCCAGTACTTC. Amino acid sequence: CAISDRVAQETQYF.

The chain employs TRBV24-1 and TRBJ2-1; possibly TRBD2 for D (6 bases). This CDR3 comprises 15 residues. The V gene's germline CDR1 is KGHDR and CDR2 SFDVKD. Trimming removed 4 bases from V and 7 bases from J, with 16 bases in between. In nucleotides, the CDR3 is TGTGCCACCAGTGACGACGGGAGATGGGGTAATGAGCAGTTCTTC. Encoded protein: CATSDDGRWGNEQFF.

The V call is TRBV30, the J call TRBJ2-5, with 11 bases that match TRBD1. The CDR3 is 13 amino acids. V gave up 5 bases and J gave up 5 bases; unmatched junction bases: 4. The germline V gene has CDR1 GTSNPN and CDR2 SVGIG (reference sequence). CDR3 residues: CAWGTGGFETQYF. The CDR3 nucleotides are TGTGCCTGGGGGACAGGGGGGTTCGAGACCCAGTACTTC.

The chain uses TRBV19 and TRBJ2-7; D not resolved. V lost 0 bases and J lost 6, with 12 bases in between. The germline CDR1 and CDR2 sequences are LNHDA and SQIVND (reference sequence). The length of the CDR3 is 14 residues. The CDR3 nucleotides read TGTGCCAGTAGTATAGAAGGCAGTCGGGCCGAGCAGTACTTC. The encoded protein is CASSIEGSRAEQYF.

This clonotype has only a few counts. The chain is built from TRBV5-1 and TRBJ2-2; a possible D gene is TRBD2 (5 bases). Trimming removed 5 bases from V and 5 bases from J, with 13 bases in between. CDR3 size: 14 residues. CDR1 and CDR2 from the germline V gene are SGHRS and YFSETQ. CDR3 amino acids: CASSPSRSTGELFF. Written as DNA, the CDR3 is TGCGCCAGCAGTCCTAGCAGGAGTACCGGGGAGCTGTTTTTT.

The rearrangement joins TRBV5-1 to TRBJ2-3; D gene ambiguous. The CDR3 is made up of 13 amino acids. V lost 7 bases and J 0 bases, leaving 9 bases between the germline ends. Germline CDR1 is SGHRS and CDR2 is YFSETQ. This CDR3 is CASRKSSTDTQYF. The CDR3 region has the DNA TGCGCCAGCCGCAAATCCAGCACAGATACGCAGTATTTT.

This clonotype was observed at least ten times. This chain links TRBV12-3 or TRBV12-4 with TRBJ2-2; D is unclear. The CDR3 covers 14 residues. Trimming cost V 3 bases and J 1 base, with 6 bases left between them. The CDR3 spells CASSFGQNTGELFF. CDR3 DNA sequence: TGTGCCAGCAGTTTTGGCCAGAACACCGGGGAGCTGTTTTTT.